The rows below give T cell receptor beta chains drawn from one sample of a study of T-cell memory formation after mild COVID-19. TCRdb independently ran MiXCR on the 5' RACE reads; one entry per CDR3 protein. Among around 310,000 distinct CDR3 sequences, 15% to 20% were seen once, and the ten largest hold around 24%. The specimen sequenced was PBMCs or a T cell subset sorted from them (not recorded which). The receptors stem from a man younger than 35 who had mild COVID-19 (a few samples of this study predate the infection). Cell type and time point are not known. Both conserved end residues are part of each CDR3. A D gene is named only where the DNA matches it firmly. The size of a clone is reported for some rows only, either as once, few or many, or as a class for expanded clones.

TRBV20-1	TRBJ2-2	-	-	TGCAGTGCTAGGACGACAAAATTGCCCGGGGAGCTGTTTTTT	CSARTTKLPGELFF
TRBV28	TRBJ1-5	few	-	TGTGCCAGCAGTCACGGACAGTTGAGGGATCAGCCCCAGCATTTT	CASSHGQLRDQPQHF
TRBV6-6	TRBJ1-6	few	-	TGTGCCAGCAGTCCAACCGACAGGAGGAATTCACCCCTCCACTTT	CASSPTDRRNSPLHF
TRBV4-1	TRBJ1-4	-	-	TGCGCCAGCAGCCACAGGGCGGGGGGTAATGAAAAACTGTTTTTT	CASSHRAGGNEKLFF
TRBV10-3	TRBJ2-7	-	-	TGTGCCATCAGTGAGTCCTCATACGAGCAGTACTTC	CAISESSYEQYF
TRBV7-2	TRBJ2-5	few	TRBD2	TGTGCCAGCAGCTTAGTGGCCCCGGGGGGGCGGGAGACCCAGTACTTC	CASSLVAPGGRETQYF
TRBV5-1	TRBJ2-4	few	-	TGCGCCAGCAGTCTCGGACAGAACAAAAACATTCAGTACTTC	CASSLGQNKNIQYF
TRBV4-2	TRBJ1-2	many	-	TGTGCCAGCAGCCAAGTCGCGGAAGTTTATGGCTACACCTTC	CASSQVAEVYGYTF
TRBV19	TRBJ1-5	-	-	TGTGCCAGTAGTACGTGGAACCGCAATCAGCCCCAGCATTTT	CASSTWNRNQPQHF
TRBV5-1	TRBJ1-1	few	-	TGCGCCAGCAGCCCGGGAAGGGGGGACACTGAAGCTTTCTTT	CASSPGRGDTEAFF
TRBV7-2	TRBJ2-1	-	-	TGTGCCAGCAGCTACCGGGCCCCATTCTCTGGCAATGAGCAGTTCTTC	CASSYRAPFSGNEQFF
TRBV3-1	TRBJ1-1	few	-	TGTGCCAGCAGCCCCCTTTTGCAGTCGTCAGAAGCTTTCTTT	CASSPLLQSSEAFF
TRBV7-8	TRBJ1-5	few	TRBD1	TGTGCCAGCTACCAGGAAGGGGGGACAGGGCTCAATCAGCCCCAGCATTTT	CASYQEGGTGLNQPQHF
TRBV19	TRBJ2-3	-	-	TGTGCCAGCACCACCCTCACTAGCACAGATACGCAGTATTTT	CASTTLTSTDTQYF
TRBV5-1	TRBJ2-3	few	-	TGCGCCAGCAGCTTGGACTACTCGGATACGCAGTATTTT	CASSLDYSDTQYF
TRBV12-3/TRBV12-4	TRBJ2-1	many	-	TGTGCCAGCAGCAGAAATGAGCAGTTCTTC	CASSRNEQFF
TRBV5-1	TRBJ1-1	-	-	TGCGCCAGCATGCACGGGGTTGAAGCTTTCTTT	CASMHGVEAFF
TRBV14	TRBJ2-7	few	TRBD1	TGTGCCAGCAGCCCCTTGACAGGGACCTACGAGCAGTACTTC	CASSPLTGTYEQYF
TRBV6-6	TRBJ1-6	-	TRBD1	TGTGCCAGCAACCTTGACAGGGGGCGCGGATCACCCCTCCACTTT	CASNLDRGRGSPLHF
TRBV7-6	TRBJ1-1	few	-	TGTGCCAGCAGCTTTTCCGTCGGGTATACTGAAGCTTTCTTT	CASSFSVGYTEAFF
TRBV21-1	TRBJ1-2	few	-	TGTGCCAGCAGAAGGTCCCGAACTAACTATGGCTACACCTTC	CASRRSRTNYGYTF
TRBV12-3/TRBV12-4	TRBJ1-2	-	TRBD1	TGTGCCAGCAGGGAGACAGGGGCAGACTATGGCTACACCTTC	CASRETGADYGYTF
TRBV5-1	TRBJ2-3	few	TRBD1	TGCGCCAGCAGCTTTCGGGACAGCCACACAGATACGCAGTATTTT	CASSFRDSHTDTQYF
TRBV4-2	TRBJ2-7	many	-	TGTGCCAGCAGCTTAGAGAGAGGATCAGGGGTTTCTTTC	CASSLERGSGVSF
TRBV9	TRBJ1-1	few	TRBD1	TGTGCCAGCAGCGTAGGGGACAGGGCCACTGAAGCTTTCTTT	CASSVGDRATEAFF
TRBV6-5	TRBJ2-7	many	-	TGTGCCAGCAGTTACCGGGACGGCTCCTACGAGCAGTACTTC	CASSYRDGSYEQYF
TRBV4-2	TRBJ1-6	few	-	TGTGCCAGCAGCCAAGATGGAAGGAGCTCCTATAATTCACCCCTCCACTTT	CASSQDGRSSYNSPLHF
TRBV18	TRBJ1-2	-	-	TGTGCCAGCTCACCACCGTGGAGTTCTAACTATGGCTACACCTTC	CASSPPWSSNYGYTF
TRBV5-1	TRBJ2-2	few	-	TGCGCCAGCAGCTTGGACAGGGTAGGAAACACCGGGGAGCTGTTTTTT	CASSLDRVGNTGELFF
TRBV10-1	TRBJ2-7	-	TRBD1	TGCGCCAGCAGTGAGAGGACAGGGGGCAACGAGCAGTACTTC	CASSERTGGNEQYF
TRBV5-4	TRBJ2-1	few	TRBD2	TGTGCCAGCGTCGGGGGGGGAAGCTCCTACAATGAGCAGTTCTTC	CASVGGGSSYNEQFF
TRBV18	TRBJ2-1	few	-	TGTGCCAGCTCGAACAGGAGAAACTACAATGAGCAGTTCTTC	CASSNRRNYNEQFF
TRBV5-1	TRBJ2-5	-	-	TGTGCCAGCAGCCTCTCAGGGGGGCCGCAAGAGACCCAGTACTTC	CASSLSGGPQETQYF
TRBV11-2	TRBJ2-5	-	-	TGTGCCAGCAGCTTAGATCGTGGGGCGTTCCAAGAGACCCAGTACTTC	CASSLDRGAFQETQYF
TRBV20-1	TRBJ2-7	few	TRBD1	TGCAGTGCTCGGACAGGGTCCGAGCAGTACTTC	CSARTGSEQYF
TRBV4-1	TRBJ1-1	-	-	TGCGCCAGCAGCCTGAGACCGGAGACTGAAGCTTTCTTT	CASSLRPETEAFF
TRBV5-1	TRBJ1-1	-	TRBD1	TGCGCCAGCAGCCCGGCGGAAGGGACAGGGGATGGCACTGAAGCTTTCTTT	CASSPAEGTGDGTEAFF
TRBV10-3	TRBJ2-1	-	TRBD2	TGTGCCATCAGTGCTTCCGGGACTAGCCCGTCCTACAATGAGCAGTTCTTC	CAISASGTSPSYNEQFF
TRBV6-2/TRBV6-3	TRBJ2-3	few	TRBD2	TGTGCCAGCGGACTAGCGGGGGCAGATACGCAGTATTTT	CASGLAGADTQYF
TRBV20-1	TRBJ2-1	few	TRBD2	TGCAGTGCTAGAGACAAGGCACGGGGGGGCCCGGATGAGCAGTTCTTC	CSARDKARGGPDEQFF
TRBV7-9	TRBJ2-2	few	-	TGTGCCAGCAGCTTTAACAGAGTGAACACCGGGGAGCTGTTTTTT	CASSFNRVNTGELFF
TRBV7-9	TRBJ1-1	-	TRBD1	TGTGCCAGCAGCATGGGACAGGGGTTGGATACTGAAGATTTCTTT	CASSMGQGLDTEDFF
TRBV29-1	TRBJ1-1	-	-	TGCAGCGTTGGTCCATTTCAGAACACTGAAGCTTTCTTT	CSVGPFQNTEAFF
TRBV9	TRBJ1-4	-	-	TGTGCCAGCAGCCCAGAGGGGCAGGAGGGGCGAAAACTGTTTTTT	CASSPEGQEGRKLFF
TRBV6-5	TRBJ2-5	few	TRBD2	TGTGCCAGCAGACCTCCGGGACTAGTCAAAGAGACCCAGTACTTC	CASRPPGLVKETQYF